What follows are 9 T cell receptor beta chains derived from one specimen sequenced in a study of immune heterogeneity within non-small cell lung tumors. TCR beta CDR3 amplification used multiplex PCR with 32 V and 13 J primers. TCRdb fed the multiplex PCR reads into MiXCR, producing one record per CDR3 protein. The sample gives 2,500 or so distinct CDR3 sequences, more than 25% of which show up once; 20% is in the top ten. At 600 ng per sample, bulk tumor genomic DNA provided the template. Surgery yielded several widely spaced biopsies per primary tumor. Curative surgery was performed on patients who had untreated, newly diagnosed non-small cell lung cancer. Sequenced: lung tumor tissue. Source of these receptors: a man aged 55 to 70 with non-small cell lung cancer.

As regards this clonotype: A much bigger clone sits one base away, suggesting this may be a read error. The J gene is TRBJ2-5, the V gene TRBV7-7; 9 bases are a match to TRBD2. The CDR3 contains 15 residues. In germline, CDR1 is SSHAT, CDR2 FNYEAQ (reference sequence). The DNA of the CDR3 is TGTGCTAGAAGCATAGCGGGAGCGACCCAAGAGACCCAGTACTTC. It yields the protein CARSIAGATQETQYF.

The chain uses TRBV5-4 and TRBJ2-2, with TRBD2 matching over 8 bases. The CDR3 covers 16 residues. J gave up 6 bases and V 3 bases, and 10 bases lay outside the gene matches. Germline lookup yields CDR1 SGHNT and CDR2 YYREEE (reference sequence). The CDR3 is CASSWGTSGSPGELFF. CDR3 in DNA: TGTGCCAGCAGCTGGGGGACCAGCGGGAGCCCCGGGGAGCTGTTTTTT.

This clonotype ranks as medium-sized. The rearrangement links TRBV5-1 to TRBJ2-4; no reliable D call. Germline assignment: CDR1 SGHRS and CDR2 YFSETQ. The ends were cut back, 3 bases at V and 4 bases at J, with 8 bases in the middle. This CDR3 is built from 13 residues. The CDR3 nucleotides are TGCGCCAGCAGCTGGGGTGATAAAAACATTCAGTACTTC. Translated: CASSWGDKNIQYF.

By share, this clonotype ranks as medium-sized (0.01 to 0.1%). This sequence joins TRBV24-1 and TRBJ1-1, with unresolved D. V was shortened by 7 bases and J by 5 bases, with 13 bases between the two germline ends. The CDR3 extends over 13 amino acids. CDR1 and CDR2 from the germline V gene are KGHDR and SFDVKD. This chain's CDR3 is CATRDSLGTEAFF. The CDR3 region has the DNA TGTGCCACCAGGGACTCCTTGGGTACTGAAGCTTTCTTT.

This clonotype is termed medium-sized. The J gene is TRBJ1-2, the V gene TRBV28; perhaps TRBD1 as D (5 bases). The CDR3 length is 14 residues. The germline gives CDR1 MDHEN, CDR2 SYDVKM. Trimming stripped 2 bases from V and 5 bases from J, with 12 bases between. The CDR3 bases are TGTGCCAGCAGTTTACAGGGAGGTTGGTATGGCTACACCTTC. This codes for CASSLQGGWYGYTF.

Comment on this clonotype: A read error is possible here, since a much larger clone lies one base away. The CDR3 coding sequence is TGTGCCAGCAGTCAAGTGGGTAGTAACTCCTACAATGAGAAGTTCTTC. This codes for CASSQVGSNSYNEKFF. The chain couples TRBV3-1 to TRBJ2-1; no definite D call. The CDR3 is 16 amino acids. Germline-derived CDR1 and CDR2 are LGHDT and YNNKEL (reference sequence).

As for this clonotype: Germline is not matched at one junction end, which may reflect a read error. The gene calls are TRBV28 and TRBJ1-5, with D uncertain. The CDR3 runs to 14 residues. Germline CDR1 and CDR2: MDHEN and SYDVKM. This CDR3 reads CASSLMGNNQPQLF. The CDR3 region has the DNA TGTGCCAGCAGTTTAATGGGGAACAATCAGCCCCAGCTTTTT.

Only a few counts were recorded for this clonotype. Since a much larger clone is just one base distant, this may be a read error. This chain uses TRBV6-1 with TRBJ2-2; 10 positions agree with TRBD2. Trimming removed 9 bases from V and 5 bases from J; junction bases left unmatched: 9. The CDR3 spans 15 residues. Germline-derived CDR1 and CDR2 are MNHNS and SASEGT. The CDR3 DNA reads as TGTGCCAGAAGTCTAGCGGGAGTTGGAACCGGGGAGCTGTTTTTT. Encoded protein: CARSLAGVGTGELFF.

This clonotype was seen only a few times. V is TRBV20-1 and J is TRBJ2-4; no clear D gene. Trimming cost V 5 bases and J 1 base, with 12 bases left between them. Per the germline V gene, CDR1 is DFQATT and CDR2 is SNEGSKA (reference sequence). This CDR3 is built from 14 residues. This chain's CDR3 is CSARAPAAKNIQYF. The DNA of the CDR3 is TGCAGTGCTCGGGCCCCGGCGGCCAAAAACATTCAGTACTTC.